The entry that follows covers one T cell receptor beta chain sequence. The antigen remains undetermined. The protocol was immunoSEQ multiplex PCR, while the TCRdb copy is restricted to in-frame clones and leaves out a portion. Among roughly 91,000 clones, 80% to 90% were seen once, and the ten largest hold roughly 0.79%. This entry is derived from a study of OX40 agonist ivuxolimab in advanced cancers. At the level of the study: Ivuxolimab doses were 0.01, 0.1, 0.3, 1.5, 3 or 10 mg/kg every 2 weeks.

Study-level points and caveats: Nonresponders included some who also had low normalized T-cell clonal expansion.

V was pared by 1 base and J by 5 bases, with 12 bases between. CDR1 and CDR2 from the germline V gene are SGHRS and YFSETQ. This CDR3 is 14 amino acids long. V gene TRBV5-1 combines with J gene TRBJ2-5; D ambiguous. The material was CD4+ or CD8+ T cells sorted from blood, obtained in a trial of the OX40 agonist ivuxolimab. This receptor was taken from an adult with an advanced solid tumor such as melanoma, head and neck, liver or kidney cancer. The CDR3 spells CASSLSSPPETQYF. In nucleotides, the CDR3 is TGCGCCAGCAGCTTGAGCTCCCCCCCGGAGACCCAGTACTTC.